A single sample is the source of the 24 T cell receptor beta chains below, sequenced in a study of radiotherapy plus CTLA-4 blockade in lung cancer. Profiling relied on immunoSEQ multiplex PCR, and the TCRdb table lists in-frame clones only, not all of them. The sample yields around 40,000 clones, about 86% seen once. Sequenced here: peripheral blood, sampled from a patient treated with radiotherapy plus ipilimumab. Every receptor here comes from a human donor with non-small cell lung cancer whose response to radiotherapy plus ipilimumab could not be evaluated.

The genes are TRBV10-3 and TRBJ1-1; D gene ambiguous. Germline values: CDR1 ENHRY, CDR2 SYGVKD. The CDR3 runs 11 residues. Trimming pared 5 bases from V and 5 bases from J, leaving 6 bases between. The CDR3 loop reads CAISPGTEAFF. The CDR3 nucleotides are TGTGCCATCAGTCCGGGGACTGAAGCTTTCTTT.

The chain joins TRBV4-2 to TRBJ2-6, with TRBD1 matching over 9 bases. V shed 3 bases, J shed 4 bases, and the junction held 4 bases outside the gene matches. CDR1 LGHNA and CDR2 YNFKEQ come from the germline V gene. This CDR3 is 16 amino acids long. The CDR3 spells CASSQAQGAGANVLTF. Here the CDR3 DNA reads TGTGCCAGCAGCCAGGCACAGGGGGCCGGGGCCAACGTCCTGACTTTC.

The chain couples TRBV19 to TRBJ2-5, with D possibly matching TRBD2 (6 bases). V shed 4 bases and J shed 0 bases, with 21 bases lying between them. Germline CDR1 and CDR2: LNHDA and SQIVND (reference sequence). The CDR3 contains 18 residues. CDR3 amino acids: CASSKRQTSLANQETQYF. The CDR3 DNA reads TGTGCCAGTAGTAAGAGACAGACCTCACTAGCAAACCAAGAGACCCAGTACTTC.

This clone occurred a few times. This chain joins TRBV5-4 and TRBJ2-5, with 7 bases matching TRBD2. CDR3 size: 15 residues. In germline, CDR1 is SGHNT, CDR2 YYREEE (reference sequence). Trimming cost V 4 bases and J 2 bases; bases outside gene matches: 8. CDR3 nucleotide sequence: TGTGCCAGCAGCCCGGAGGGGAGGGGACAAGAGACCCAGTACTTC. It translates to CASSPEGRGQETQYF.

This clone showed up just a few times. The genes are TRBV10-3 and TRBJ2-5; no clear D. There are 17 residues in the CDR3. Germline loops: CDR1 ENHRY, CDR2 SYGVKD. Trimming shortened V by 0 bases and J by 0 bases, and 14 bases separated the two germline ends. CDR3 region: CAISESVAEMYQETQYF. The CDR3, as DNA: TGTGCCATCAGTGAGTCGGTAGCAGAAATGTACCAAGAGACCCAGTACTTC.

This clone was seen only once. The rearrangement links TRBV7-3 to TRBJ2-3; 9 bases align to TRBD2. J gave up 3 bases and V 0 bases, and 7 bases lay outside the gene matches. The CDR3 has 17 amino acids. Per germline, CDR1 SGHTA and CDR2 FQGTGA. CDR3 protein: CASSLTVAGGGTDTQYF. The CDR3 DNA reads TGTGCCAGCAGCTTAACGGTGGCGGGAGGGGGGACAGATACGCAGTATTTT.

The chain joins TRBV5-1 to TRBJ2-5; 7 nucleotides align to TRBD2. CDR1 is SGHRS and CDR2 is YFSETQ in the germline V gene. Trimming at V came to 0 bases and at J to 9 bases, leaving 5 bases not matched to a gene. This CDR3 is 13 amino acids long. The DNA for the CDR3 is TGCGCCAGCAGCTTGGATGACCGGGGGGCCCAGTACTTC. Amino acid sequence: CASSLDDRGAQYF.

The J gene is TRBJ1-2, the V gene TRBV19; TRBD1 might be the D (6 bases). With 8 bases removed from V and 6 bases from J, the gap between germline ends came to 13 bases. The germline V gene has CDR1 LNHDA and CDR2 SQIVND (reference sequence). The CDR3 sequence is 12 residues long. CDR3 in amino acids: CASLSGVHGYTF. The CDR3 DNA sequence: TGTGCCAGTCTCTCAGGGGTGCATGGCTACACCTTC.

The V gene is TRBV18, the J gene TRBJ1-2; D is perhaps TRBD1 (5 bases). Germline lookup yields CDR1 KGHSH and CDR2 LQKENI. V dropped 2 bases and J dropped 1 base, with 23 bases sitting between them. The CDR3 covers 19 residues. This CDR3 reads CASSPTTPGGNTINYGYTF. The CDR3 nucleotides are TGTGCCAGCTCACCAACCACTCCGGGGGGAAATACCATTAACTATGGCTACACCTTC.

J is TRBJ2-7 and V is TRBV5-6; 9 bases agree with TRBD1. Germline lookup yields CDR1 SGHDT and CDR2 YYEEEE. This CDR3 spans 14 amino acids. V lost 3 bases, J lost 3 bases, and 4 bases stayed unmatched. The CDR3 region is CASSSLTGGYEQYF. In nucleotides, the CDR3 is TGTGCCAGCAGCTCGTTGACAGGGGGCTACGAGCAGTACTTC.

The chain couples TRBV2 to TRBJ2-2; 7 nucleotides line up with TRBD2. J was trimmed by 7 bases and V by 7 bases; bases with no gene match: 12. The CDR3 is made up of 15 amino acids. Germline V gene data show CDR1 as SNHLY and CDR2 as FYNNEI. Here the CDR3 reads CASKEVAGGFGELFF. The CDR3 DNA is TGTGCCAGCAAAGAGGTAGCGGGTGGTTTCGGGGAGCTGTTTTTT.

In the case of this clone: Other DNA sequences within the sample encode an identical CDR3. The gene calls are TRBV4-1 and TRBJ2-2; 10 bases line up with TRBD2. This CDR3 spans 20 amino acids. Trimming cost V 3 bases and J 4 bases; bases outside gene matches: 17. The germline CDR1 and CDR2 sequences are MGHRA and YSYEKL. CDR3 DNA: TGCGCCAGCAGCCAGGAGGTCGGGCTAGCGGGGGCCCAGGGCACCGGGGAGCTGTTTTTT. This translates into CASSQEVGLAGAQGTGELFF.

This chain connects TRBV7-8 to TRBJ2-3; perhaps TRBD1 as D (6 bases). V lost 6 bases to trimming and J lost 0 bases, with 19 bases between them. The CDR3 runs to 17 residues. Looked up from germline, CDR1 is SGHVS and CDR2 is FQNEAQ. The CDR3 protein is CASSPNPQGWSTDTQYF. For the CDR3, the DNA is TGTGCCAGCAGTCCAAACCCCCAGGGGTGGAGCACAGATACGCAGTATTTT.

The chain combines TRBV5-4 with TRBJ2-7, with 7 bases fitting TRBD1. V dropped 4 bases and J dropped 6; count of bases not matched to a gene: 10. The CDR3 covers 14 residues. From germline, CDR1 is SGHNT and CDR2 YYREEE (reference sequence). The CDR3 nucleotides are TGTGCCAGCAGCCTCCGGGACAGCTTTCGCGAGCAGTACTTC. Amino acid sequence: CASSLRDSFREQYF.

The J gene is TRBJ2-7, the V gene TRBV10-2, with D possibly TRBD1 on 6 matching bases. The CDR3 runs to 12 residues. From germline, CDR1 is WSHSY and CDR2 SAAADI. V was pared by 6 bases and J by 5 bases, with 11 bases between. The DNA of the CDR3 is TGCGCCAGCAGGACAGGTTATGACGAGCAGTACTTC. This encodes CASRTGYDEQYF.

This rearrangement joins TRBV6-1 to TRBJ1-1, with unresolved D. V lost 8 bases and J 6 bases, leaving 16 bases between the germline ends. The CDR3 length is 13 residues. Germline assignment: CDR1 MNHNS and CDR2 SASEGT. The CDR3 sequence is CASAYDRGAEAFF. Written as DNA, the CDR3 is TGTGCCAGCGCCTATGATCGGGGAGCTGAAGCTTTCTTT.

The V gene is TRBV19, the J gene TRBJ2-3; TRBD2 matches 9 bases. The CDR3 extends over 14 amino acids. J gave up 4 bases and V 6 bases, and 5 bases lay outside the gene matches. The germline CDR1 and CDR2 sequences are LNHDA and SQIVND (reference sequence). CDR3 region: CASREAGGPDTQYF. In DNA form, the CDR3 reads TGTGCCAGTAGAGAAGCGGGAGGCCCAGATACGCAGTATTTT.

The rearrangement joins TRBV2 to TRBJ2-7, with no clear D. The V and J ends lost 8 bases and 3 bases respectively, with 14 bases between them. Germline CDR1 and CDR2: SNHLY and FYNNEI. The CDR3 contains 13 residues. Here the CDR3 reads CASVSGYYYEQYF. CDR3 DNA: TGTGCCAGCGTCTCCGGATACTACTACGAGCAGTACTTC.

V usage is TRBV5-8 and J usage is TRBJ1-1; no firm D call. Germline lookup yields CDR1 SGHTS and CDR2 YDEGEE. Trimming pared 1 base from V and 4 bases from J, leaving 11 bases between. CDR3 length equals 14 residues. The CDR3: CASSLQGGITEAFF. The CDR3 DNA reads TGTGCCAGCAGCTTGCAAGGAGGGATCACTGAAGCTTTCTTT.

The chain employs TRBV29-1 and TRBJ2-2, with unresolved D. The CDR3 has 18 residues. The germline gives CDR1 SQVTM, CDR2 ANQGSEA. The V end lost 0 bases, the J end lost 0 bases, and 17 bases lay between the germline ends. The CDR3 DNA reads TGCAGCGTTGAAGATGCAGCGAGAAGCTTCGCGAACACCGGGGAGCTGTTTTTT. It yields the protein CSVEDAARSFANTGELFF.

The chain has TRBV6-6 and TRBJ1-3; TRBD1 matches at 7 bases. This CDR3 has 16 residues. V lost 2 bases and J lost 0; bases outside the gene matches: 4. Germline CDR1 and CDR2: MNHNY and SVGAGI (reference sequence). CDR3 in amino acids: CASSYPQGSSGNTIYF. CDR3 nucleotides: TGTGCCAGCAGTTACCCACAGGGGAGCTCTGGAAACACCATATATTTT.

This clone has only one observation. J is TRBJ2-5 and V is TRBV4-1, with TRBD2 matching 15 bases. Trimming at V came to 2 bases and at J to 5 bases, leaving 12 bases not matched to a gene. CDR1 is MGHRA, CDR2 YSYEKL, per germline. The CDR3 sequence is 19 residues long. The DNA of the CDR3 is TGCGCCAGCAGCCAATCGTTCGGACTAGCGGGGGGGCCCGTTGAGACCCAGTACTTC. It yields the protein CASSQSFGLAGGPVETQYF.

This clone was seen once. The chain combines TRBV28 with TRBJ2-5; 13 bases map to TRBD2. Trimming cost V 1 base and J 6 bases; bases outside gene matches: 11. The CDR3 runs to 18 residues. Per the germline V gene, CDR1 is MDHEN and CDR2 is SYDVKM. The CDR3 spells CASSLSLGGLAGRKTQYF. CDR3 bases: TGTGCCAGCAGTTTATCTTTGGGGGGACTAGCGGGAAGGAAGACCCAGTACTTC.

This chain connects TRBV6-1 to TRBJ2-7; D remains unclear. Trimming removed 6 bases at V and 0 bases at J, with 12 bases between. Germline values: CDR1 MNHNS, CDR2 SASEGT. The CDR3 is 14 amino acids. Written as DNA, the CDR3 is TGTGCCAGCAGGCGCGATCTTAGCTCCTACGAGCAGTACTTC. As protein: CASRRDLSSYEQYF.